A selection of T cell receptor beta chains follows, all from one sample in a study of cytomegalovirus exposure and HLA in healthy donors. The data were produced by immunoSEQ multiplex PCR, yet TCRdb's version contains in-frame clones alone and is incomplete. The sample has some 190,000 clones; 75% to 85% are singletons. Material: PBMCs. All receptors come from a young man in good health and CMV-seronegative. Both conserved end residues are trimmed from each CDR3.

TRBJ1-3 | TRBV25-1 | ASSPRTGGNTIY
TRBJ2-3 | TRBV4-1 | ASPTSYGLGLAGGPCTDTQY
TRBJ1-5 | TRBV30 | AWSGGAQQPQH
TRBJ1-2 | TRBV19 | ASSIGGLDSATGYT
TRBJ2-3 | TRBV6-4 | ASSHSSGSTDTQY
TRBJ1-4 | TRBV9 | ASSGGQANEKLF
. | TRBV6-1 | AGSRDRVSYEQY
TRBJ2-7 | TRBV19 | ASSIGQGSSYEQY
TRBJ2-7 | TRBV7-2 | ASSWRDRGDEQY
TRBJ2-3 | TRBV29-1 | SVSGGHTDTQY
TRBJ1-5 | TRBV21-1 | ATPGLGSNQPQH
TRBJ2-7 | TRBV27 | ASSFAPGTWPYEQY
TRBJ2-1 | TRBV9 | ASSVGLAGGTNEQF
TRBJ1-3 | TRBV5-1 | ASSWGDSWGNTIY
TRBJ1-6 | TRBV19 | ASSTGTGGSPLH
TRBJ2-6 | TRBV27 | ASGAGFAGANVLT
TRBJ1-1 | TRBV29-1 | SVEEQGQWNTEAF
TRBJ1-5 | TRBV6-6 | ASSPGQGFYQPQH
TRBJ2-3 | TRBV29-1 | SEKTSGAITDTQY
TRBJ1-2 | TRBV28 | ASSFFSEGDGYT
TRBJ1-4 | TRBV18 | ASSPGIGTVGGEKLF
TRBJ2-1 | TRBV5-4 | ASSPGLVSYNEQF
TRBJ2-2 | TRBV28 | ASSPDRGGGELF
TRBJ1-2 | TRBV5-1 | ASSLEQGRGYGYT
TRBJ1-2 | TRBV6-7 | ASSYLQGIAYGYT
TRBJ1-6 | TRBV6-1 | ASSEQKNSPLH
TRBJ1-5 | TRBV14 | ASSQPPPGTGEPQH
TRBJ1-2 | TRBV13 | ASSLRSLYGYT
TRBJ1-2 | TRBV28 | ASRSYGYT
TRBJ1-1 | TRBV7-9 | ASSSNSWGSMNTEAF
TRBJ2-1 | TRBV6-6 | ASSYLGEGEQF
. | TRBV30 | AWRSGTNYEQY
TRBJ1-2 | TRBV5-8 | ASSPSPGGPD
TRBJ2-7 | TRBV19 | ASSIQGDRNEQY
TRBJ2-5 | TRBV15 | ATSTGQIQETQY
TRBJ2-2 | TRBV15 | ATSSEGTGELF
TRBJ1-1 | TRBV6-1 | ASSEVQGRAF
TRBJ1-6 | TRBV7-8 | ASSLVVSGSLH
TRBJ1-1 | TRBV7-2 | ASSSFQGWSAEAF
TRBJ2-2 | TRBV30 | AWSAGLPGELF
TRBJ2-5 | TRBV25-1 | ASSPPGDSRSQGTQY
TRBJ2-1 | TRBV6-6 | ASRGGWGRTYNEQF
TRBJ2-5 | TRBV2 | ASSQNLQETQY
TRBJ2-5 | TRBV6-1 | ASRKVAGAGETQY
TRBJ2-7 | TRBV5-4 | ASARQGTHEQY
TRBJ2-5 | TRBV18 | ASSATGGLWQETQY